This T cell receptor (beta chain) was sequenced during a study of blood T cell repertoires in COVID-19 (dated by TCRdb to the early 2020s). As for the study more broadly: Samples covering the acute and convalescent phases of COVID-19 were provided by collaborators in the United States, Italy and Spain. The material from the prospective study consisted of cDNA or gDNA derived from T cells, B-cell-depleted T cells, or PBMCs. The dataset comprised deeply sampled blood TCRbeta repertoires from subjects exposed to, actively infected with, or recovered from COVID-19. The repertoires were released in a freely available public database intended as a resource for research on the immune response to SARS-CoV-2. Samples were obtained from the ongoing ImmuneRACE study (first 160 participants) and from about 1,300 subjects provided by 6 global collaborators. A de-identified subject ID, COVID-19 status, age in years and sex were almost always included in the sample metadata. HLA class I and class II types, where available, came from metadata supplied by the sample provider rather than from assay-based typing. General conclusions and limits of the study: Clinical and demographic metadata were provided uncurated, with the amount varying by source and participant.

This clone was counted a few times. Its target antigen remains unknown. Base qualities are not provided; no much larger clone lies one nucleotide away. Whole blood was collected in K2EDTA tubes by collaborating institutions according to the institutions' own protocols. For TCRbeta analysis, collaborator samples were shipped as frozen whole blood, as isolated PBMCs, or as DNA extracted from either sample type. The germline V gene supplies CDR1 SGDLS and CDR2 YYNGEE. The CDR3, cysteine through phenylalanine, is 15 amino acids long. The sequence is cut down to CDR3 DNA, 45 bases in frame from base 1. V is reduced by 2 bases and J by 4 bases, leaving a spacing of 13 bases between them. TCRbeta CDR3 regions were amplified from genomic DNA using the immunoSEQ Assay, a bias-controlled multiplex PCR. The study's own analysis went as follows. The number of nucleated cells in each sample was estimated by amplification of reference gene primers within the assay. To quantify the absolute abundance of each unique TCRbeta CDR3 rearrangement, sequence reads were collapsed and filtered. For each sample, productive Simpson clonality was calculated by taking the square root of Simpson's diversity index across productive rearrangements. In its TCRdb copy, this immuneACCESS table keeps in-frame sequences only and misses some clones. Where compared with another copy, unresolved V genes explain less than half of these, and the others have no known cause. V, J and clone size reflect that table, while D and trimming were determined from the DNA. The sample table contains over 95,000 clones; only one count was recorded for 65% to 85% of them. The ten largest make up 15% to 20% of the sample.

This chain is built from TRBV9 and TRBJ1-3, and possibly TRBD1, on 5 matching bases. The specimen was peripheral blood. This receptor was taken from a woman between 55 and 75 years old with acute or convalescent COVID-19. CDR3 sequence: CASSVAPGLGNTIYF. The DNA sequence is TGTGCCAGCAGCGTGGCCCCAGGGCTGGGAAACACCATATATTTT.